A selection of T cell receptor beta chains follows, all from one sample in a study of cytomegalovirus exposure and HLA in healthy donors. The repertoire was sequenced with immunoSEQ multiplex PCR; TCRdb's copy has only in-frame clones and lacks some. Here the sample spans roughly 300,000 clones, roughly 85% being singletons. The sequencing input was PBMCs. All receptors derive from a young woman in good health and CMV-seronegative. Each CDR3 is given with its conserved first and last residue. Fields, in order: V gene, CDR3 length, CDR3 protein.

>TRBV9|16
CASSVTGAGALNEQYF
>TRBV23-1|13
CASSREHQETQYF
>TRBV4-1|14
CASSPGLGQETQYF
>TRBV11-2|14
CASRRTGGSDEQFF
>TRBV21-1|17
CASSTRTGGEIPQPQHF
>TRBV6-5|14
CASRARGTNTEAFF
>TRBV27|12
CASSFKGDTQYF
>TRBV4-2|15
CASSQPSGSGYEQYF
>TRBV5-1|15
CASSPQGTTNEKLFF
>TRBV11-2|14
CASSLADSTGELFF
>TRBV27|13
CASTGTYYNEQFF
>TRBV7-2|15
CASSLAGLLGGEQYF
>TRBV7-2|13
CASGRQRDTEAFF
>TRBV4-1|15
CASSQADAAGTEAFF
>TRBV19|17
CASSTTGPTLFQETQYF
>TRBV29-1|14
CSVGGTSGSYEQYF
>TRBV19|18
CASSRDSPGLAGDYEQYF
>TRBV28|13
CASSLGGTGELFF
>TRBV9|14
CASSVDVRGNEQFF
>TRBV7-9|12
CASSYDTVSEYF
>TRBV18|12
CASSPDRYEQYF
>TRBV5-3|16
CARSRRLAGLYNEQFF
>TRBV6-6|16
CASSTAGTSGSYEQYF
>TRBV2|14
CASRLLAGGDKQFF
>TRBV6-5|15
CASSYSSGSSYEQYF
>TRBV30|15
CAWNRGRAGTGELFF
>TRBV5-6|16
CASSPRWDKNTGELFF
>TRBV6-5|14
CASRPPEASSEQYF
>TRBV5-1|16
CASSWRGLADGDEQFF
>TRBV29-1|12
CSVETSTDTQYF
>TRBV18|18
CASSPLDLSGDVTGELFF
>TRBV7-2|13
CASRQDSYYGYTF
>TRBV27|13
CASSLRGTTEAFF